Each of the 4 T cell receptor beta chains below was sequenced from the same sample in a study of T cells in localized non-small cell lung cancer. Sequencing was performed with immunoSEQ multiplex PCR; in TCRdb, only in-frame clones are kept and a portion is missing. The table records 20,000 to 25,000 clones, about 89% of them present only once. The sequenced sample was peripheral blood, obtained before any cancer treatment. Every receptor here comes from a man aged 35 to 69 with stage I squamous cell lung carcinoma.

The chain joins TRBV10-3 to TRBJ1-2, with 8 nucleotides matching TRBD1. Germline CDR1 and CDR2: ENHRY and SYGVKD. Unmatched junction bases numbered 14, after V lost 5 bases and J lost 0 bases. CDR3 size: 18 residues. CDR3 sequence: CAISPSTGQGQTNYGYTF. DNA of the CDR3: TGTGCCATCAGTCCCTCTACCGGACAGGGCCAGACTAACTATGGCTACACCTTC.

The V and J genes are TRBV19 and TRBJ2-3; 11 bases line up with TRBD2. Losses at the gene ends were 2 bases for V and 6 bases for J; bases not matched to a gene: 7. Germline loops: CDR1 LNHDA, CDR2 SQIVND (reference sequence). The CDR3 is made up of 16 amino acids. Written as DNA, the CDR3 is TGTGCCAGTAGTATATCTAGCGGGGGGTTCTTGGATACGCAGTATTTT. It translates to CASSISSGGFLDTQYF.

J is TRBJ2-3 and V is TRBV4-1; 8 nucleotides line up with TRBD1. Germline V lookup: CDR1 MGHRA, CDR2 YSYEKL. This CDR3 is built from 15 residues. Trimming took 3 bases from V and 5 from J; bases not matched to a gene: 7. CDR3 bases: TGCGCCAGCAGCCACGGACAGGGTTTAGTAGATACGCAGTATTTT. Encoded protein: CASSHGQGLVDTQYF.

This rearrangement joins TRBV11-2 to TRBJ1-5, with a possible D match to TRBD1 (5 bases). V was clipped by 2 bases and J by 3 bases, with 8 bases between them. CDR1 and CDR2 (germline): SGHAT, FQNNGV. CDR3 length: 14 residues. DNA of the CDR3: TGTGCCAGCAGCTTACCAGGGTACAATCAGCCCCAGCATTTT. Encoded protein: CASSLPGYNQPQHF.